These T cell receptor beta chains were read from a single sample in a study of OX40 agonist ivuxolimab in advanced cancers. The table came from immunoSEQ multiplex PCR; TCRdb's copy has only in-frame clones and leaves some out. The repertoire holds under 100,000 clones, with approximately 90% as singletons. The sample here was CD4+ or CD8+ T cells sorted from blood, taken in a trial of the OX40 agonist ivuxolimab. The receptors here all came from an adult with an advanced solid tumor such as melanoma, head and neck, liver or kidney cancer. The CDR3 runs from the conserved cysteine through the conserved F or W. The order of the fields is D gene, clone size, J gene, V gene, CDR3 DNA, CDR3 protein. A D gene is named only where the DNA matches it firmly. Not all rows give a size; the values are once, few, many and, for expanded clones, a class.

D: -
size: -
J: TRBJ1-2
V: TRBV10-3
DNA: TGTGCCATCAGTGAGGACAGGTATGGCTACACCTTC
CDR3: CAISEDRYGYTF

D: -
size: -
J: TRBJ2-3
V: TRBV6-6
DNA: TGTGCCAGCAGTTACGGGAAGACTCTTAGGGGAGATACGCAGTATTTT
CDR3: CASSYGKTLRGDTQYF

D: -
size: -
J: TRBJ2-5
V: TRBV11-2
DNA: TGTGCCAGCAGCTCGGGGTTGGCGGAGACCCAGTACTTC
CDR3: CASSSGLAETQYF

D: -
size: -
J: TRBJ2-7
V: TRBV15
DNA: TGTGCCACCTCGGGCGGGTGGGTTTACGAGCAGTACTTC
CDR3: CATSGGWVYEQYF

D: TRBD2
size: once
J: TRBJ2-3
V: TRBV4-3
DNA: TGCGCCAGCAGCCAAGATACGGCTAGCGGGAGCTTTACGCAGTATTTT
CDR3: CASSQDTASGSFTQYF

D: TRBD1
size: -
J: TRBJ1-2
V: TRBV15
DNA: TGTGCCACCAGCAGAGGGGGGACAGGAACTAACTATGGCTACACCTTC
CDR3: CATSRGGTGTNYGYTF

D: -
size: -
J: TRBJ2-4
V: TRBV19
DNA: TGTGCCAGTAGTGGGGGGCGCAAGAACATTCAGTACTTC
CDR3: CASSGGRKNIQYF

D: TRBD2
size: once
J: TRBJ2-3
V: TRBV5-1
DNA: TGCGCCAGCAGCCGAGCGGGACTAGCGGGAGCCGATACGCAGTATTTT
CDR3: CASSRAGLAGADTQYF

D: -
size: few
J: TRBJ2-6
V: TRBV7-9
DNA: TGTGCCAGCAGCTTTGTCACCTTTCTGTCTGGGGCCAACGTCCTGACTTTC
CDR3: CASSFVTFLSGANVLTF

D: TRBD2
size: -
J: TRBJ2-1
V: TRBV4-3
DNA: TGCGCCAGCAGCCACGCCTCCGGGACTAGGGACTCCTACAATGAGCAGTTCTTC
CDR3: CASSHASGTRDSYNEQFF

D: TRBD1
size: -
J: TRBJ2-7
V: TRBV5-4
DNA: TGTGCCAGCAGCTTGGTGGACAGGGACGAGCAGTACTTC
CDR3: CASSLVDRDEQYF

D: -
size: -
J: TRBJ2-7
V: TRBV6-5
DNA: TGTGCCAGCAGTTACTACCACAGGGCCTCGGGGGAGCAGTACTTC
CDR3: CASSYYHRASGEQYF

D: TRBD1
size: -
J: TRBJ2-5
V: TRBV5-6
DNA: TGTGCCAGCAGCTTTGTAGGACAGGGAGAGACCCAGTACTTC
CDR3: CASSFVGQGETQYF

D: -
size: -
J: TRBJ2-1
V: TRBV28
DNA: TGTGCCAGCAGTCCGCTAGGCCCAACCTACAATGAGCAGTTCTTC
CDR3: CASSPLGPTYNEQFF

D: -
size: -
J: TRBJ2-7
V: TRBV5-1
DNA: TGCGCCAGCAGCTTGGGGCAGGGTACCTACGCGCAGTACTTC
CDR3: CASSLGQGTYAQYF

D: -
size: -
J: TRBJ1-6
V: TRBV7-2
DNA: TGTGCCAGCAGCTTGAGACAGACAAATAATTCACCCCTCCACTTT
CDR3: CASSLRQTNNSPLHF

D: TRBD2
size: -
J: TRBJ2-7
V: TRBV5-4
DNA: TGTGCCAGCAGCTCCGGGGGGACTAGCGCGAGCTCCTACGAGCAGTACTTC
CDR3: CASSSGGTSASSYEQYF

D: -
size: -
J: TRBJ2-5
V: TRBV6-5
DNA: TGTGCCAGCAGTCGCGGGACTCGCCTTCGAGAGACCCAGTACTTC
CDR3: CASSRGTRLRETQYF

D: -
size: -
J: TRBJ2-7
V: TRBV25-1
DNA: TGTGCCAGCAGTGAATTGGGGAGTGGCCTAGGGGTGCAGTACTTC
CDR3: CASSELGSGLGVQYF

D: -
size: -
J: TRBJ2-7
V: TRBV7-9
DNA: TGTGCCAGCAGCTTGGCCGGGACAACCTACGAGCAGTACTTC
CDR3: CASSLAGTTYEQYF

D: TRBD1
size: -
J: TRBJ1-1
V: TRBV5-1
DNA: TGCGCCAGCAGCTCCGGGACAGGGACTGAAGCTTTCTTT
CDR3: CASSSGTGTEAFF

D: -
size: -
J: TRBJ2-7
V: TRBV6-1
DNA: TGTGCCAGCAGTGAATACCGTGGAGGGAACTACGAGCAGTACTTC
CDR3: CASSEYRGGNYEQYF

D: -
size: once
J: TRBJ2-2
V: TRBV7-2
DNA: TGTGCCAGCAGCTTCCTGGGACGGCAATACGAGGGGACCGGGGAGCTGTTTTTT
CDR3: CASSFLGRQYEGTGELFF

D: -
size: -
J: TRBJ2-5
V: TRBV5-1
DNA: TGCGCCAGCAGCTTGGGTTTTGCAGGGCAAGAGACCCAGTACTTC
CDR3: CASSLGFAGQETQYF

D: TRBD2
size: -
J: TRBJ2-1
V: TRBV27
DNA: TGTGCCAGCAGTCCCCCGGGAGGGCCTCGCAGGTTCTTC
CDR3: CASSPPGGPRRFF

D: TRBD1
size: -
J: TRBJ2-7
V: TRBV5-1
DNA: TGCGCCAGCAGCTCAGGGGGCAGGGGCAACGAGCAGTACTTC
CDR3: CASSSGGRGNEQYF

D: -
size: -
J: TRBJ1-2
V: TRBV19
DNA: TGTGCCAGTGCAAACACCGAACATAACTATGGCTACACCTTC
CDR3: CASANTEHNYGYTF

D: TRBD1
size: -
J: TRBJ2-7
V: TRBV19
DNA: TGTGCCAGTAACTCCGGGACAGGGGGATACGAGCAGTACTTC
CDR3: CASNSGTGGYEQYF

D: -
size: -
J: TRBJ1-1
V: TRBV11-3
DNA: TGTGCCAGCAGCCCCGAGGCAGGTATCACTGAAGCTTTCTTT
CDR3: CASSPEAGITEAFF